The next 25 T cell receptor beta chains were all read from a single sample in a study of blood T cell repertoires in COVID-19. Sequencing used immunoSEQ multiplex PCR; TCRdb keeps in-frame clones, though not all of them. The data show fewer than 200,000 clones, with 83% seen just once and around 2% held by the top ten. Source material: peripheral blood. The receptors come from a woman aged 80 or over with acute or convalescent COVID-19.

The chain employs TRBV5-4 and TRBJ2-3; D may be TRBD2 (5 bases). Germline V gene sequence: CDR1 SGHNT, CDR2 YYREEE (reference sequence). The CDR3 extends over 14 amino acids. V was cut by 2 bases and J by 5 bases, with 12 bases left in between. CDR3 coding DNA: TGTGCCAGCAGCTTAAGTAGCGAAGGAGATACGCAGTATTTT. The encoded protein is CASSLSSEGDTQYF.

This chain joins TRBV7-8 and TRBJ2-3; a possible D gene is TRBD2 (7 bases). In germline, CDR1 is SGHVS, CDR2 FQNEAQ. CDR3 size: 20 residues. Between the trimmed V and J ends, which lost 3 bases and 8 bases, there was a span of 33 bases. As DNA, the CDR3 is TGTGCCAGCAGCTTGGGGGGGGCGGGCAGCCGGGACCCGCACAGAGGTACGCAGTATTTT. Protein sequence: CASSLGGAGSRDPHRGTQYF.

CDR3 nucleotide sequence: TGTGCCGCCTCGTCGGGTGGGTTTTACAATGAGCAGTTCTTC. This translates into CAASSGGFYNEQFF. V gene TRBV5-5 combines with J gene TRBJ2-1; D not certain. Germline CDR1 is SGHKS and CDR2 is YYEKEE (reference sequence). There are 14 residues in the CDR3. Trimming left V 10 bases short and J 4 bases short, with 18 bases between.

This chain uses TRBV9 with TRBJ2-7, with D unclear. Looked up from germline, CDR1 is SGDLS and CDR2 is YYNGEE. The CDR3 loop spans 15 amino acids. The V end lost 2 bases, the J end lost 5 bases, and 17 bases lay between the germline ends. CDR3 DNA sequence: TGTGCCAGCAGCGTTTCACCCTCCGCGAGTCACGAGCAGTACTTC. Its translation: CASSVSPSASHEQYF.

This clone has just one count. The chain links TRBV3-1 (or the pseudogene TRBV3-2) to TRBJ2-7; no reliable D call. With 1 base removed from V and 2 bases from J, the gap between germline ends came to 6 bases. CDR3 length equals 13 residues. Germline V CDR1 and CDR2: LGHDT, YNNKEL (reference sequence). The chain's CDR3 is CASSQVVAYEQYF. In DNA, the CDR3 is TGTGCCAGCAGCCAAGTCGTAGCCTACGAGCAGTACTTC.

The chain links TRBV6-6 to TRBJ1-1, with a tentative D call TRBD1 (5 bases). The ends were cut back, 0 bases at V and 6 bases at J, with 11 bases in the middle. The CDR3 extends over 14 amino acids. CDR1 is MNHNY and CDR2 is SVGAGI in the germline V gene (reference sequence). CDR3 DNA sequence: TGTGCCAGCAGTTACTCCCAGAGCAGGGCTGAAGCTTTCTTT. This sequence encodes CASSYSQSRAEAFF.

The V call is TRBV19, the J call TRBJ1-5, with TRBD1 matching 11 bases. The germline CDR1 and CDR2 sequences are LNHDA and SQIVND (reference sequence). Trimming took 5 bases from V and 6 from J; bases not matched to a gene: 9. The CDR3 contains 16 residues. The CDR3: CASSRSDRGPGQPQHF. The CDR3 nucleotides read TGTGCCAGTAGTCGGTCGGACAGGGGGCCGGGTCAGCCCCAGCATTTT.

The rearrangement uses TRBV5-6 and TRBJ1-1; no clear D gene. Per the germline V gene, CDR1 is SGHDT and CDR2 is YYEEEE. The V end was cut by 3 bases, the J end by 13 bases, with 13 bases between. CDR3 length: 11 residues. The CDR3 reads CASSSGPRVFF. The CDR3 region has the DNA TGTGCCAGCAGCTCAGGTCCGCGGGTTTTCTTT.

The genes are TRBV9 and TRBJ1-1, with 7 nucleotides matching TRBD1. The CDR3 spans 14 residues. Unmatched junction bases numbered 9, after V lost 3 bases and J lost 7 bases. The germline V gene has CDR1 SGDLS and CDR2 YYNGEE. The CDR3 DNA is TGTGCCAGCAGCGCCCTGACAGGGAACTTTGAAGCTTTCTTT. This codes for CASSALTGNFEAFF. The complete variable domain, with remaining parts taken from reference TRBV9 and TRBJ1-1, reads DSGVTQTPKHLITATGQRVTLRCSPRSGDLSVYWYQQSLDQGLQFLIQYYNGEERAKGNILERFSAQQFPDLHSELNLSSLELGDSALYFCASSALTGNFEAFFGQGTRLTVV.

The chain links TRBV21-1 to TRBJ1-2; the table assigns TRBD1, which was not confirmed against the DNA. TRBV21-1 corresponds to a pseudogene. This CDR3 comprises 13 residues. The CDR3 sequence is CASSIRDIYGYTF. The CDR3 DNA sequence: TGTGCCAGCAGCATCCGGGACATCTATGGCTACACCTTC.

This chain connects TRBV15 to TRBJ2-5, with 7 bases aligning to TRBD2. The CDR3 totals 13 residues. CDR1 and CDR2 (germline): LNHNV, YYDKDF (reference sequence). V gave up 5 bases and J gave up 6 bases; unmatched junction bases: 6. The CDR3 nucleotides read TGTGCCACCAGCCTCGGGGGAGGGAAGACCCAGTACTTC. Translation: CATSLGGGKTQYF.

The J gene is TRBJ2-3, the V gene TRBV5-1, with 7 nucleotides matching TRBD2. The CDR3 extends over 17 amino acids. The germline gives CDR1 SGHRS, CDR2 YFSETQ. Trimming at V came to 0 bases and at J to 4 bases, leaving 11 bases not matched to a gene. The CDR3 loop reads CASSLGLGGGGADTQYF. CDR3 nucleotide sequence: TGCGCCAGCAGCTTGGGGCTCGGCGGGGGAGGGGCAGATACGCAGTATTTT.

The chain recombines TRBV5-1 with TRBJ1-4; D is unresolved. The CDR3 length is 17 residues. Per germline, CDR1 SGHRS and CDR2 YFSETQ. Trimming left V 0 bases short and J 0 bases short, with 12 bases between. This CDR3 is CASSLGGIGATNEKLFF. The CDR3 DNA is TGCGCCAGCAGCTTGGGCGGGATCGGTGCAACTAATGAAAAACTGTTTTTT.

This clone showed up just a few times. J is TRBJ2-7 and V is TRBV7-2; D uncertain. This CDR3 spans 14 amino acids. The germline V gene has CDR1 SGHTA and CDR2 FQGNSA. V was shortened by 1 base and J by 2 bases, with 9 bases between the two germline ends. CDR3 coding DNA: TGTGCCAGCAGCTTAGGGAGCGTCCCCTACGAGCAGTACTTC. Amino acids: CASSLGSVPYEQYF.

The V gene is TRBV15, the J gene TRBJ2-7; the match to TRBD2 covers 7 bases. The ends lost 0 bases at V and 6 bases at J; junction bases unmatched: 5. The CDR3 contains 14 residues. Germline CDR1 reads LNHNV; CDR2 reads YYDKDF (reference sequence). The CDR3 DNA reads as TGTGCCACCAGCAGAGAGGGAGGGGTTGTCGAGCAGTACTTC. Encoded protein: CATSREGGVVEQYF.

This clone was seen a few times. This sequence joins TRBV6-4 and TRBJ2-1; a possible D gene is TRBD2 (6 bases). The CDR3 runs 14 residues. CDR1 is MRHNA, CDR2 SNTAGT, per germline. Trimming left V 8 bases short and J 9 bases short, with 20 bases between. CDR3 nucleotides: TGTGCCAGCGCCCGGGACGGAGGGGCTAGTGAGCAGTTCTTC. Protein product: CASARDGGASEQFF.

This clone was seen more than once but under ten times. Here the CDR3 DNA reads TGTGCCAGCAGTTTTAACAGGCCCTACGAGCAGTACTTC. Protein: CASSFNRPYEQYF. The chain carries TRBV2 and TRBJ2-7; possibly TRBD1 for D (5 bases). Germline V gene data show CDR1 as SNHLY and CDR2 as FYNNEI. The CDR3 contains 13 residues. Deletions cut 5 bases from V and 2 bases from J, with 10 bases between.

The table lists this clone with a count of one. The V and J genes are TRBV29-1 and TRBJ2-1, with 8 bases lining up with TRBD2. CDR1 and CDR2 from the germline V gene are SQVTM and ANQGSEA. Germline trimming cut 6 bases from V and 6 bases from J; bases unmatched to any gene: 10. There are 14 residues in the CDR3. CDR3 sequence (DNA): TGCAGCGTCCCCGTCAGCGGGAGTGGCAATGAGCAGTTCTTC. Amino acid sequence: CSVPVSGSGNEQFF.

The chain joins TRBV7-2 to TRBJ2-7, with a possible D match to TRBD1 (5 bases). CDR1 and CDR2 from the germline V gene are SGHTA and FQGNSA. The length of the CDR3 is 15 residues. Trimming stripped 5 bases from V and 0 bases from J, with 14 bases between. In DNA, the CDR3 is TGTGCCAGCAGCCAGAGTGGGGCGAGCTCCTACGAGCAGTACTTC. Translating it yields CASSQSGASSYEQYF.

A note on this clone: Within the sample, other DNA sequences also encode this same CDR3. V is TRBV6-5 and J is TRBJ1-3; D unresolved. The CDR3 contains 14 residues. Trimming removed 6 bases from V and 0 bases from J, with 9 bases in between. Germline V gene lookup returns CDR1 MNHEY and CDR2 SVGAGI. The CDR3 DNA is TGTGCCAGCAGCTCTACTGGCTCTGGAAACACCATATATTTT. Translation: CASSSTGSGNTIYF.

As DNA, the CDR3 is TGTGCCAGCAGTGACGGGCGGGGGACCTACGAGCAGTACTTC. Translated: CASSDGRGTYEQYF. The chain joins TRBV6-1 to TRBJ2-7, with 7 bases lining up with TRBD2. The CDR3 is 14 residues long. Per germline, CDR1 MNHNS and CDR2 SASEGT. V dropped 3 bases and J dropped 2; count of bases not matched to a gene: 4.

This rearrangement joins TRBV19 to TRBJ1-1; TRBD1 might be the D (6 bases). There are 15 residues in the CDR3. CDR1 is LNHDA and CDR2 is SQIVND in the germline V gene (reference sequence). The V gene lost 6 bases and the J gene lost 2 bases, with 16 bases spanning the gap. The CDR3 reads CASRGLGQPNTEAFF. The DNA of the CDR3 is TGTGCCAGTAGGGGCCTGGGACAACCTAACACTGAAGCTTTCTTT.

The V and J genes are TRBV30 and TRBJ2-1; 7 nucleotides line up with TRBD2. This CDR3 has 15 amino acids. The J segment lost 8 bases and the V segment lost 2 bases, leaving 12 bases of the junction unmatched. The germline CDR1 and CDR2 sequences are GTSNPN and SVGIG (reference sequence). For the CDR3, the DNA is TGTGCCTGGAGTTCCCCAAGCGGGGTGGGGGATGAGCAGTTCTTC. It translates to CAWSSPSGVGDEQFF.

In this sample, this clone turned up a few times. The rearrangement links TRBV28 to TRBJ1-4; 10 bases line up with TRBD1. The CDR3 contains 15 residues. V dropped 2 bases and J dropped 13; count of bases not matched to a gene: 10. CDR1 is MDHEN, CDR2 SYDVKM, per germline. The CDR3 sequence: CASSLGGTGDGALFF. The CDR3 coding sequence is TGTGCCAGCAGTTTAGGCGGGACAGGGGATGGTGCACTGTTTTTT.

V gene TRBV7-2 combines with J gene TRBJ2-7, with TRBD2 as a possible D gene (6 bases). This CDR3 contains 16 residues. V lost 3 bases to trimming and J lost 2 bases, with 17 bases between them. Per germline, CDR1 SGHTA and CDR2 FQGNSA. The CDR3 region has the DNA TGTGCCAGCAGCTTTCCTTTCGGGGGTGGCACCTACGAGCAGTACTTC. Its protein is CASSFPFGGGTYEQYF. The entire variable domain, with the rest obtained from reference TRBV7-2 and TRBJ2-7, is as follows: GAGVSQSPSNKVTEKGKDVELRCDPISGHTALYWYRQSLGQGLEFLIYFQGNSAPDKSGLPSDRFSAERTGGSVSTLTIQRTQQEDSAVYLCASSFPFGGGTYEQYFGPGTRLTVT.